The 7 T cell receptor beta chains presented below share a single source sample, sequenced in a study of blood T cell repertoires in COVID-19. Profiled with immunoSEQ multiplex PCR; TCRdb holds only in-frame clones, not every one. The data contain some 200,000 clones, about 79% of them singletons. The sample was peripheral blood. These receptors all come from a woman aged 35 to 49 who had recovered from COVID-19.

V gene TRBV20-1 combines with J gene TRBJ2-7; D perhaps matches TRBD2 (5 bases). Germline CDR1 reads DFQATT; CDR2 reads SNEGSKA (reference sequence). CDR3 length: 10 residues. V was clipped by 6 bases and J by 3 bases, with 6 bases between them. In nucleotides, the CDR3 is TGCAGTGCGGGGAGCTACGAGCAGTACTTC. Its translation is CSAGSYEQYF.

This rearrangement joins TRBV28 to TRBJ1-5, with 9 bases matching TRBD1. Germline V gene sequence: CDR1 MDHEN, CDR2 SYDVKM. This CDR3 spans 13 amino acids. Germline trimming cut 10 bases from V and 6 bases from J; bases unmatched to any gene: 7. CDR3: CATSGQGGQPQHF. CDR3 coding DNA: TGTGCCACCTCGGGACAGGGCGGTCAGCCCCAGCATTTT.

The chain is built from TRBV14 and TRBJ2-7; possible D gene TRBD2, 6 bases. Between the trimmed V and J ends, which lost 6 bases and 6 bases, there was a span of 21 bases. Germline CDR1 and CDR2: SGHDN and FVKESK. The CDR3 has 15 residues. The CDR3 loop reads CASRNSGGNIGEQYF. CDR3 DNA: TGTGCCAGCAGGAATAGTGGGGGGAATATCGGCGAGCAGTACTTC.

The chain employs TRBV19 and TRBJ1-1, with D tentatively TRBD1 (5 bases). Per germline, CDR1 LNHDA and CDR2 SQIVND (reference sequence). V was shortened by 4 bases and J by 3 bases, with 12 bases between the two germline ends. CDR3 length: 14 amino acids. The CDR3 coding sequence is TGTGCCAGTAGTAGGGGCTTCAGGGACACTGAAGCTTTCTTT. Translated: CASSRGFRDTEAFF.

The chain combines TRBV19 with TRBJ1-2; D unclear. V lost 0 bases and J lost 1, with 9 bases in between. Looked up from germline, CDR1 is LNHDA and CDR2 is SQIVND (reference sequence). The length of the CDR3 is 15 residues. Here the CDR3 DNA reads TGTGCCAGTAGTATAGAGTTGCGTGGTAACTATGGCTACACCTTC. This gives the protein CASSIELRGNYGYTF. Using reference TRBV19 and TRBJ1-2 for the parts outside the CDR3, the full variable domain is DGGITQSPKYLFRKEGQNVTLSCEQNLNHDAMYWYRQDPGQGLRLIYYSQIVNDFQKGDIAEGYSVSREKKESFPLTVTSAQKNPTAFYLCASSIELRGNYGYTFGSGTRLTVV.

The chain uses TRBV7-3 and TRBJ2-6, with D uncertain. Germline CDR1 is SGHTA and CDR2 is FQGTGA. V dropped 3 bases and J dropped 0 bases, with 6 bases sitting between them. The CDR3 totals 15 residues. The CDR3 coding sequence is TGTGCCAGCAGCTTCATGCGCTCTGGGGCCAACGTCCTGACTTTC. Translation gives CASSFMRSGANVLTF.

The V and J genes are TRBV7-2 and TRBJ1-6; 9 bases match TRBD1. V gave up 5 bases and J gave up 6 bases; unmatched junction bases: 8. Germline loops: CDR1 SGHTA, CDR2 FQGNSA. The CDR3 consists of 16 residues. The CDR3, as DNA: TGTGCCAGCAGCGACCGGGACAGGGAGGCTAATTCACCCCTCCACTTT. As protein: CASSDRDREANSPLHF.